Shown below are 23 T cell receptor beta chains from a single sample sequenced in a study of Tregs in tolerant kidney transplant recipients. Assay used: immunoSEQ multiplex PCR; TCRdb lists only in-frame clones, some missing. This sample has over 60,000 clones, with roughly 89% found just once. Input material: CD4+ T cells from blood. Receptors originate from a human donor in good health.

This sequence joins TRBV5-1 and TRBJ2-5; 7 bases align to TRBD1. The V and J ends lost 4 bases and 2 bases, in that order; junction bases with no gene match: 5. Per the germline V gene, CDR1 is SGHRS and CDR2 is YFSETQ. This CDR3 has 14 amino acids. The CDR3: CASSRPGQQETQYF. As DNA, the CDR3 is TGCGCCAGCAGCCGACCGGGACAGCAAGAGACCCAGTACTTC.

The chain recombines TRBV18 with TRBJ1-4; the D is unclear. The CDR3 runs 15 residues. Germline CDR1 KGHSH, CDR2 LQKENI. V was trimmed by 4 bases and J by 5 bases, leaving 14 bases between them. The CDR3 protein is CASSLRDRANEKLFF. CDR3 nucleotides: TGTGCCAGCTCACTAAGAGACCGAGCGAATGAAAAACTGTTTTTT.

This rearrangement joins TRBV7-2 to TRBJ2-3, with D unresolved. The CDR3 extends over 14 amino acids. The germline V and J ends were trimmed by 3 bases and 2 bases, with 9 bases remaining between them. The germline CDR1 and CDR2 sequences are SGHTA and FQGNSA. The chain's CDR3 is CASSLGQYTDTQYF. CDR3 bases: TGTGCCAGCAGCTTGGGCCAATACACAGATACGCAGTATTTT.

The rearrangement uses TRBV30 and TRBJ2-5; a possible D gene is TRBD1 (6 bases). CDR3 size: 16 residues. V lost 0 bases to trimming and J lost 7 bases, with 21 bases between them. The germline V gene has CDR1 GTSNPN and CDR2 SVGIG (reference sequence). Here the CDR3 reads CAWSVWGGTPSRTQYF. CDR3 DNA sequence: TGTGCCTGGAGTGTATGGGGTGGGACACCCAGTCGGACCCAGTACTTC.

CDR3 loop: CASSFQGENIQYF. The CDR3 DNA is TGTGCCAGCAGCTTTCAGGGGGAAAACATTCAGTACTTC. This chain connects TRBV7-2 to TRBJ2-4; 7 bases are a match to TRBD1. The CDR3 contains 13 residues. The trim removed 3 bases at V and 5 bases at J, leaving 1 base unmatched. Germline V gene lookup returns CDR1 SGHTA and CDR2 FQGNSA.

V is TRBV5-1 and J is TRBJ2-3; TRBD2 aligns across 11 bases. The CDR3 consists of 17 residues. Germline lookup yields CDR1 SGHRS and CDR2 YFSETQ. Trimming removed 0 bases from V and 5 bases from J; junction bases left unmatched: 8. The CDR3 loop is CASSLAGALAGVDTQYF. The CDR3 DNA reads as TGCGCCAGCAGCTTGGCCGGGGCACTAGCGGGAGTAGATACGCAGTATTTT.

The CDR3 is CASGLVPHGRGQETQYF. The CDR3 bases are TGTGCTAGTGGTTTGGTACCCCACGGCAGGGGGCAAGAGACCCAGTACTTC. V and J are TRBV12-5 and TRBJ2-5; 7 bases agree with TRBD1. The V segment lost 0 bases and the J segment 2 bases; nucleotides outside the gene matches: 9. Germline values: CDR1 LGHNT, CDR2 FRNRAP. This CDR3 has 17 amino acids.

J is TRBJ1-4 and V is TRBV5-6; D may be TRBD1 (5 bases). Trimming left V 2 bases short and J 4 bases short, with 15 bases between. Germline assignment: CDR1 SGHDT and CDR2 YYEEEE. The length of the CDR3 is 16 residues. CDR3 DNA: TGTGCCAGCAGCTTAAGACAGCCCTTGAATAATGAAAAACTGTTTTTT. Amino acids: CASSLRQPLNNEKLFF.

The V gene is TRBV19, the J gene TRBJ2-5; no reliable D call. The length of the CDR3 is 16 residues. Germline lookup yields CDR1 LNHDA and CDR2 SQIVND (reference sequence). V lost 1 base, J lost 4 bases, and 16 bases lay in between. CDR3 residues: CASSIASVSPPETQYF. CDR3 sequence (DNA): TGTGCCAGTAGTATAGCCTCTGTGTCTCCCCCAGAGACCCAGTACTTC.

This clone occurred a few times. The chain joins TRBV5-4 to TRBJ1-2; D gene unclear. The CDR3 length is 14 residues. Trimming left V 0 bases short and J 0 bases short, with 6 bases between. The V gene's germline CDR1 is SGHNT and CDR2 YYREEE (reference sequence). CDR3 amino acids: CASSLEGANYGYTF. CDR3 in DNA: TGTGCCAGCAGCTTGGAGGGAGCTAACTATGGCTACACCTTC.

The rearrangement joins TRBV5-1 to TRBJ2-2, with D perhaps matching TRBD1 (5 bases). The CDR3 has 14 amino acids. V shed 2 bases and J shed 6 bases, with 11 bases lying between them. Germline values: CDR1 SGHRS, CDR2 YFSETQ. The CDR3 protein is CASSFWTPSGELFF. DNA of the CDR3: TGCGCCAGCAGCTTCTGGACACCATCCGGGGAGCTGTTTTTT.

This clone was picked up one time. The V and J genes are TRBV5-1 and TRBJ2-3, with a weak D call TRBD2 (6 bases). Germline values: CDR1 SGHRS, CDR2 YFSETQ. Trimming took off 4 bases at V and 2 bases at J, with 17 bases between the two ends. This CDR3 spans 16 amino acids. CDR3 sequence: CASSPTFGRNTDTQYF. CDR3 bases: TGCGCCAGCAGCCCCACCTTTGGGAGGAACACAGATACGCAGTATTTT.

The chain couples TRBV6-5 to TRBJ1-2; D gene ambiguous. This CDR3 has 15 residues. The V and J ends lost 8 bases and 0 bases respectively, with 16 bases between them. Per the germline V gene, CDR1 is MNHEY and CDR2 is SVGAGI. In DNA form, the CDR3 reads TGTGCCAGCCGAGAAAGCCGACGCCCTAACTATGGCTACACCTTC. It translates to CASRESRRPNYGYTF.

V is TRBV6-6 and J is TRBJ1-5, with 8 bases aligning to TRBD1. This CDR3 is 14 amino acids long. Germline-derived CDR1 and CDR2 are MNHNY and SVGAGI (reference sequence). Germline trimming cut 4 bases from V and 7 bases from J; bases unmatched to any gene: 6. The CDR3 spells CASSWGGQVQPQHF. The CDR3 bases are TGTGCCAGCAGTTGGGGGGGACAGGTCCAGCCCCAGCATTTT.

CDR3 loop: CASSEQGGNTEAFF. CDR3 sequence (DNA): TGCGCCAGCAGCGAACAGGGGGGTAACACTGAAGCTTTCTTT. The chain is built from TRBV5-1 and TRBJ1-1; 8 bases match TRBD1. The CDR3 is 14 residues long. Germline loops: CDR1 SGHRS, CDR2 YFSETQ. V lost 4 bases, J lost 2 bases, and 4 bases stayed unmatched.

This clone turned up a few times. The rearrangement joins TRBV6-5 to TRBJ2-7; 8 bases match TRBD1. Germline loops: CDR1 MNHEY, CDR2 SVGAGI. The V segment lost 5 bases and the J segment 5 bases; nucleotides outside the gene matches: 5. The CDR3 spans 13 residues. This CDR3 is CASSTTTGDEQYF. The CDR3 DNA reads TGTGCCAGCAGTACAACGACAGGGGACGAGCAGTACTTC.

The V and J genes are TRBV11-2 and TRBJ1-1, with 9 nucleotides matching TRBD1. J lost 5 bases, V lost 4 bases, and 5 bases had no gene match. Germline CDR1 SGHAT, CDR2 FQNNGV. This CDR3 has 14 amino acids. The CDR3 region has the DNA TGTGCCAGCAGCTCCGACAGGGGGGAGACTGAAGCTTTCTTT. Translating gives CASSSDRGETEAFF.

The V and J genes are TRBV7-9 and TRBJ1-5, with D perhaps matching TRBD1 (5 bases). Looked up from germline, CDR1 is SEHNR and CDR2 is FQNEAQ (reference sequence). Deletions cut 1 base from V and 8 bases from J, with 15 bases between. The CDR3 is made up of 15 amino acids. DNA of the CDR3: TGTGCCAGCAGCTTAGGCGTGATCGGGGCTGAGCCCCAGCATTTT. As protein: CASSLGVIGAEPQHF.

This chain links TRBV27 with TRBJ2-7; 10 positions agree with TRBD2. Trimming removed 3 bases from V and 7 bases from J; junction bases left unmatched: 12. This CDR3 has 16 residues. Germline CDR1 reads MNHEY; CDR2 reads SMNVEV (reference sequence). The CDR3 spells CASSFLAGVGPEEQYF. The CDR3 bases are TGTGCCAGCAGTTTCCTAGCGGGAGTGGGGCCGGAGGAGCAGTACTTC.

This chain links TRBV6-6 with TRBJ2-4; 9 bases agree with TRBD1. The CDR3 has 13 residues. The germline V gene has CDR1 MNHNY and CDR2 SVGAGI (reference sequence). The trim removed 5 bases at V and 7 bases at J, leaving 3 bases unmatched. CDR3 sequence (DNA): TGTGCCAGCAGTGGAGGGACAGGGAACATTCAGTACTTC. This sequence encodes CASSGGTGNIQYF.

V and J are TRBV6-6 and TRBJ2-3; D may correspond to TRBD1 or TRBD2 (5 bases each). Per the germline V gene, CDR1 is MNHNY and CDR2 is SVGAGI (reference sequence). This CDR3 comprises 15 residues. Trimming shortened V by 6 bases and J by 6 bases, and 19 bases separated the two germline ends. CDR3 loop: CASSLLGTWPDTQYF. The CDR3 nucleotides read TGTGCCAGCAGCCTACTGGGGACCTGGCCCGATACGCAGTATTTT.

The chain links TRBV25-1 to TRBJ1-6, with D unresolved. Germline values: CDR1 MGHDK, CDR2 SYGVNS. This CDR3 contains 18 residues. V gave up 1 base and J gave up 0 bases, with 13 bases separating them. The CDR3 DNA reads TGTGCCAGCAGTGAATTTGGGCAGCCGAGCTCCTATAATTCACCCCTCCACTTT. Its translation is CASSEFGQPSSYNSPLHF. Variable domain in full (rest from reference TRBV25-1 and TRBJ1-6): EADIYQTPRYLVIGTGKKITLECSQTMGHDKMYWYQQDPGMELHLIHYSYGVNSTEKGDLSSESTVSRIRTEHFPLTLESARPSHTSQYLCASSEFGQPSSYNSPLHFGNGTRLTVT.

The rearrangement joins TRBV29-1 to TRBJ1-2, with D tentatively TRBD1 (5 bases). The germline V gene has CDR1 SQVTM and CDR2 ANQGSEA. V was trimmed by 6 bases and J by 1 base, leaving 18 bases between them. The CDR3 sequence is 15 residues long. The CDR3 protein is CSVPRGVPLNYGYTF. CDR3 DNA sequence: TGCAGCGTCCCTCGAGGGGTCCCCCTTAACTATGGCTACACCTTC.